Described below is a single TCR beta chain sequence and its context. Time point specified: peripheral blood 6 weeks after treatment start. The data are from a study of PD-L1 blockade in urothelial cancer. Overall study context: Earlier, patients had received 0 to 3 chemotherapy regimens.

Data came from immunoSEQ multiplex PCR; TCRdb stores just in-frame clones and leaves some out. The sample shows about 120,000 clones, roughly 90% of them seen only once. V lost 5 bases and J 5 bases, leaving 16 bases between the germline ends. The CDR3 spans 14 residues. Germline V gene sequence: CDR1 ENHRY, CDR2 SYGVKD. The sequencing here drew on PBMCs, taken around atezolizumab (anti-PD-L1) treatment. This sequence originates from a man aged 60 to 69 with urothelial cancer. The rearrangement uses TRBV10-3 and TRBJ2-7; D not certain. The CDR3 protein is CAISPHSSTDEQYF. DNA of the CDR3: TGTGCCATCAGTCCGCACAGCTCAACTGACGAGCAGTACTTC.